Below, 25 T cell receptor beta chains from the same sample are listed, as sequenced in a study of HIV-infected patients and healthy controls. Roughly three months, about 14 weeks, into antiretroviral therapy, follow-up blood was collected. The repertoire came from unfractionated whole blood and reflected all unsorted peripheral T cells. Reverse transcription used around 480 ng RNA and constant-region primers for alpha and beta. Using multiplexing indices, alpha and beta chain libraries were generated apart by chain-specific third strand synthesis. Each CDR3 protein gets one entry after TCRdb re-called the 5' RACE reads with MiXCR. The sample includes some 6,600 distinct CDR3 sequences, about 9.4% of them seen just once. The input for sequencing was blood, taken during antiretroviral therapy. Every receptor here comes from an adult with HIV infection.

In this sample, this clonotype turned up many times. V usage is TRBV24-1 and J usage is TRBJ1-1; D is undetermined. The germline CDR1 and CDR2 sequences are KGHDR and SFDVKD. CDR3 length: 12 residues. The germline V and J ends were trimmed by 7 bases and 7 bases, with 12 bases remaining between them. DNA of the CDR3: TGTGCCACCAGCATCAAGGGTGGTGAAGCTTTCTTT. Residues: CATSIKGGEAFF.

Within the sample, this clonotype is medium-sized. The chain couples TRBV12-3 or TRBV12-4 to TRBJ1-2, with D possibly being TRBD1 (5 bases). V gave up 5 bases and J gave up 14 bases, with 21 bases separating them. The CDR3 has 13 amino acids. The CDR3 nucleotides are TGTGCCAGCAGTCCCACAACGACCGGGGCTGATACCTTC. It encodes CASSPTTTGADTF.

In this sample, this clonotype turned up many times. The chain carries TRBV27 and TRBJ2-7; TRBD1 aligns across 9 bases. In germline, CDR1 is MNHEY, CDR2 SMNVEV (reference sequence). V lost 5 bases and J lost 4; bases outside the gene matches: 12. This CDR3 has 16 amino acids. The CDR3 DNA is TGTGCCAGCAGTCAACTCTTTACGACAGGGGGATACGAGCAGTACTTC. Protein product: CASSQLFTTGGYEQYF.

This clonotype has a count of ten or more. V is TRBV6-2 or TRBV6-3 and J is TRBJ2-7; D is perhaps TRBD1 (6 bases). The CDR3 extends over 17 amino acids. CDR1 and CDR2 (germline): MNHEY, SVGEGT. V was clipped by 6 bases and J by 4 bases, with 25 bases between them. The chain's CDR3 is CASSDHRARSSRYEQYF. The CDR3 DNA reads as TGTGCCAGCAGCGATCACAGGGCGAGATCATCCCGTTACGAGCAGTACTTC.

This clonotype qualifies as medium-sized. This sequence joins TRBV10-1 and TRBJ2-7; D perhaps matches TRBD2 (5 bases). V was trimmed by 10 bases and J by 2 bases, leaving 15 bases between them. Germline V gives CDR1 WNHNN, CDR2 SYGVQD (reference sequence). CDR3 length: 13 residues. As DNA, the CDR3 is TGCGCCACCGGTGGGCGGACTCCCTACGAGCAGTACTTC. It encodes CATGGRTPYEQYF.

This clonotype is termed medium-sized (0.01 to 0.1%). The rearrangement links TRBV12-3 or TRBV12-4 to TRBJ1-5; 10 bases align to TRBD1. The ends lost 4 bases at V and 3 bases at J; junction bases unmatched: 6. The CDR3 sequence is 16 residues long. CDR3 region: CASSSWTGGFNQPQHF. CDR3 DNA: TGTGCCAGCAGTTCCTGGACAGGGGGTTTCAATCAGCCCCAGCATTTT.

This clonotype was seen repeatedly, ten times or more. The V and J genes are TRBV7-9 and TRBJ1-3; TRBD1 might be the D (6 bases). V was shortened by 4 bases and J by 1 base, with 11 bases between the two germline ends. Germline CDR1 reads SEHNR; CDR2 reads FQNEAQ (reference sequence). This CDR3 region has 15 residues. Written as DNA, the CDR3 is TGTGCCAGCAGCTACGGAGGACAGTCTGGAAACACCATATATTTT. Protein sequence: CASSYGGQSGNTIYF. The full variable domain, rest sourced from reference TRBV7-9 and TRBJ1-3, is DTGVSQNPRHKITKRGQNVTFRCDPISEHNRLYWYRQTLGQGPEFLTYFQNEAQLEKSRLLSDRFSAERPKGSFSTLEIQRTEQGDSAMYLCASSYGGQSGNTIYFGEGSWLTVV.

Within the sample, this clonotype is medium-sized (0.01 to 0.1%). V gene TRBV7-6 combines with J gene TRBJ1-1; D not certain. V gave up 0 bases and J gave up 5 bases, with 7 bases separating them. Germline V lookup: CDR1 SGHVS, CDR2 FNYEAQ. The CDR3 extends over 13 amino acids. Here the CDR3 reads CASSLARQTEAFF. The CDR3 DNA is TGTGCCAGCAGCTTAGCGCGGCAGACTGAAGCTTTCTTT.

This clonotype is termed medium-sized. The gene calls are TRBV11-2 and TRBJ2-5; D not certain. CDR1 is SGHAT and CDR2 is FQNNGV in the germline V gene. V lost 3 bases and J 1 base, leaving 9 bases between the germline ends. The CDR3 is 14 amino acids. CDR3: CASSLGRFQETQYF. The CDR3 coding sequence is TGTGCCAGCAGCTTGGGCAGGTTCCAAGAGACCCAGTACTTC.

Sample share makes this clonotype medium-sized. The rearrangement uses TRBV19 and TRBJ2-1, with D possibly being TRBD1 or TRBD2 (5 bases each). Trimming took 1 base from V and 0 from J, leaving 7 bases between them. CDR1 and CDR2 from the germline V gene are LNHDA and SQIVND (reference sequence). The CDR3 is 15 amino acids. CDR3 region: CASSIAGSSYNEQFF. CDR3 in DNA: TGTGCCAGTAGTATAGCAGGGAGCTCCTACAATGAGCAGTTCTTC. The full variable domain, in which reference TRBV19 and TRBJ2-1 provide the parts outside the CDR3, is DGGITQSPKYLFRKEGQNVTLSCEQNLNHDAMYWYRQDPGQGLRLIYYSQIVNDFQKGDIAEGYSVSREKKESFPLTVTSAQKNPTAFYLCASSIAGSSYNEQFFGPGTRLTVL.

This clonotype has at least ten counts. The chain carries TRBV12-3 or TRBV12-4 and TRBJ1-1; D unresolved. This CDR3 region has 14 residues. Trimming took 8 bases from V and 7 from J, leaving 20 bases between them. DNA for the CDR3: TGTGCCAGCCGCCGCCGACGGCCTACATTTGAAGCTTTCTTT. It translates to CASRRRRPTFEAFF.

This clonotype has ten or more counts. The rearrangement links TRBV3-1 to TRBJ2-5; D gene ambiguous. This CDR3 contains 14 residues. Germline CDR1 reads LGHDT; CDR2 reads YNNKEL (reference sequence). Between the trimmed V and J ends, which lost 7 bases and 5 bases, there was a span of 17 bases. The DNA of the CDR3 is TGTGCCAGCACCCCCCGCTTAGGGAAGGAGACCCAGTACTTC. This translates into CASTPRLGKETQYF.

The sample holds a few counts of this clonotype. The chain has TRBV6-5 and TRBJ1-2, with 11 bases fitting TRBD1. V was pared by 2 bases and J by 6 bases, with 8 bases of the junction left unmatched. Germline V lookup: CDR1 MNHEY, CDR2 SVGAGI. This CDR3 spans 16 amino acids. Here the CDR3 reads CASSYTRTGGADGYTF. In nucleotides, the CDR3 is TGTGCCAGCAGTTACACGAGGACAGGGGGCGCAGATGGCTACACCTTC.

In this sample, this clonotype turned up many times. V gene TRBV11-2 combines with J gene TRBJ1-5, with D unresolved. The length of the CDR3 is 13 residues. The V end lost 3 bases, the J end lost 3 bases, and 6 bases lay between the germline ends. CDR1 and CDR2 from the germline V gene are SGHAT and FQNNGV. The CDR3 DNA reads as TGTGCCAGCAGCTTTGGGGACAATCAGCCCCAGCATTTT. Translation gives CASSFGDNQPQHF.

This clonotype was counted only a few times. The J gene is TRBJ1-2, the V gene TRBV27, with D possibly matching TRBD1 (6 bases). The CDR3 is made up of 14 amino acids. Germline CDR1 MNHEY, CDR2 SMNVEV (reference sequence). The germline V and J ends were trimmed by 3 bases and 2 bases, with 10 bases remaining between them. In DNA form, the CDR3 reads TGTGCCAGCAGTTTGAAGGGGGGGAACTATGGCTACACCTTC. Translating gives CASSLKGGNYGYTF.

This clonotype qualifies as medium-sized. The J gene is TRBJ1-5, the V gene TRBV4-2; 8 bases line up with TRBD1. With 0 bases clipped from V and 4 bases from J, the junction kept 2 bases outside the gene matches. The length of the CDR3 is 15 residues. Germline loops: CDR1 LGHNA, CDR2 YNFKEQ. The CDR3 DNA is TGTGCCAGCAGCCAAGAGGACAGGGAGAATCAGCCCCAGCATTTT. The encoded protein is CASSQEDRENQPQHF.

In this sample, this clonotype turned up a few times. V is TRBV12-3 or TRBV12-4 and J is TRBJ1-3, with D unresolved. The V and J ends lost 5 bases and 0 bases respectively, with 11 bases between them. The CDR3 sequence is 15 residues long. The CDR3 nucleotides are TGTGCCAGCAGTCCCGGTTCCAGCTCTGGAAACACCATATATTTT. Translation gives CASSPGSSSGNTIYF.

The sample holds a few counts of this clonotype. The chain uses TRBV12-3 or TRBV12-4 and TRBJ1-1; a possible D gene is TRBD1 (6 bases). Trimming cost V 5 bases and J 6 bases, with 22 bases left between them. The CDR3 is 16 residues long. As DNA, the CDR3 is TGTGCCAGCAGTCCTCGACAGGTCCCGAGGATTGCTGAAGCTTTCTTT. It encodes CASSPRQVPRIAEAFF.

The V and J genes are TRBV20-1 and TRBJ1-5; D remains ambiguous. Germline V gene data show CDR1 as DFQATT and CDR2 as SNEGSKA (reference sequence). There are 11 residues in the CDR3. V was shortened by 5 bases and J by 3 bases, with 5 bases between the two germline ends. The CDR3 coding sequence is TGCAGTGCTGGCAACAATCAGCCCCAGCATTTT. It codes for CSAGNNQPQHF.

This chain links TRBV7-9 with TRBJ2-5, with a tentative D call TRBD1 (5 bases). The germline V gene has CDR1 SEHNR and CDR2 FQNEAQ (reference sequence). V lost 1 base to trimming and J lost 5 bases, with 8 bases between them. This CDR3 contains 13 residues. CDR3 DNA: TGTGCCAGCAGCTTAGTGGGGCCCGAGACCCAGTACTTC. Encoded protein: CASSLVGPETQYF.

This clonotype was counted ten times or more. CDR3 DNA sequence: TGTGCCAGCAGCCTGCAGGCCAATCAGCCCCAGCATTTT. Protein: CASSLQANQPQHF. The V and J genes are TRBV14 and TRBJ1-5; D gene ambiguous. The CDR3 totals 13 residues. V lost 4 bases, J lost 3 bases, and 7 bases lay in between. Germline-derived CDR1 and CDR2 are SGHDN and FVKESK.

This clonotype is classed as large. The J gene is TRBJ2-1, the V gene TRBV4-1; D may be TRBD1 or TRBD2 (5 bases each). CDR3 length: 17 residues. The germline gives CDR1 MGHRA, CDR2 YSYEKL. Trimming removed 0 bases from V and 3 bases from J, with 15 bases in between. The CDR3 loop reads CASSQEPRGAYYNEQFF. CDR3 sequence (DNA): TGCGCCAGCAGCCAAGAACCCCGAGGGGCGTACTACAATGAGCAGTTCTTC.

The V gene is TRBV5-4, the J gene TRBJ1-1; D uncertain. The ends were cut back, 0 bases at V and 1 base at J, with 7 bases in the middle. This CDR3 has 14 residues. Germline values: CDR1 SGHNT, CDR2 YYREEE (reference sequence). CDR3 coding DNA: TGTGCCAGCAGCTTGGCGGCGGGGAACACTGAAGCTTTCTTT. It specifies CASSLAAGNTEAFF.

This clonotype was observed at least ten times. This chain joins TRBV29-1 and TRBJ2-7, with 9 bases matching TRBD1. CDR1 is SQVTM, CDR2 ANQGSEA, per germline. V gave up 0 bases and J gave up 4 bases; unmatched junction bases: 13. The CDR3 is 17 amino acids. The CDR3 sequence is CSVEDRGTGGGWYEQYF. CDR3 nucleotide sequence: TGCAGCGTTGAAGATCGGGGTACAGGGGGCGGATGGTACGAGCAGTACTTC.

This clonotype was picked up many times. The chain is built from TRBV20-1 and TRBJ2-1, with D possibly being TRBD1 (6 bases). CDR3 size: 15 residues. V lost 2 bases and J lost 4, with 15 bases in between. Germline V lookup: CDR1 DFQATT, CDR2 SNEGSKA (reference sequence). For the CDR3, the DNA is TGCAGTGCTAGAACTAGGGACAATAGGTACAATGAGCAGTTCTTC. Its translation: CSARTRDNRYNEQFF.